Shown below are 5 T cell receptor beta chains from a single sample sequenced in a study of cytomegalovirus exposure and HLA in healthy donors. TCRdb keeps only in-frame clones here, not all; method: immunoSEQ multiplex PCR. The table includes some 98,000 clones, roughly 84% detected once. Sequencing was performed on PBMCs. The receptors come from a man younger than 30 in good health and CMV-seropositive.

This clone was found once. V is TRBV6-5 and J is TRBJ2-1; a possible D gene is TRBD1 (6 bases). The V gene's germline CDR1 is MNHEY and CDR2 SVGAGI. The CDR3 is 13 amino acids. The V end lost 6 bases, the J end lost 8 bases, and 14 bases lay between the germline ends. The CDR3 nucleotides are TGTGCCAGCAGCCCCCCCAGGGGCGATGAGCAGTTCTTC. This gives the protein CASSPPRGDEQFF.

The V and J genes are TRBV4-1 and TRBJ1-2; 7 bases align to TRBD1. The CDR3 consists of 14 residues. The germline CDR1 and CDR2 sequences are MGHRA and YSYEKL. The trim removed 4 bases at V and 5 bases at J, leaving 7 bases unmatched. The CDR3: CASSRGQIRYGYTF. The CDR3 coding sequence is TGCGCCAGCAGCCGGGGACAGATTAGGTATGGCTACACCTTC.

V is TRBV6-6 and J is TRBJ1-5; D is undetermined. Germline lookup yields CDR1 MNHNY and CDR2 SVGAGI (reference sequence). The CDR3 runs to 14 residues. The V end lost 5 bases, the J end lost 1 base, and 9 bases lay between the germline ends. For the CDR3, the DNA is TGTGCCAGCAGTGAGGCGACGAGCAATCAGCCCCAGCATTTT. It encodes CASSEATSNQPQHF.

This clone was seen a single time. The chain uses TRBV27 and TRBJ2-3; TRBD2 matches at 10 bases. The CDR3 has 16 amino acids. The ends lost 2 bases at V and 1 base at J; junction bases unmatched: 3. From germline, CDR1 is MNHEY and CDR2 SMNVEV (reference sequence). In DNA form, the CDR3 reads TGTGCCAGCAGTTTACCTAGCGGGAGCGGCACAGATACGCAGTATTTT. This codes for CASSLPSGSGTDTQYF.

This rearrangement joins TRBV27 to TRBJ1-4; tentatively, D is TRBD1 (6 bases). V gave up 3 bases and J gave up 6 bases, with 14 bases separating them. The length of the CDR3 is 15 residues. Germline V gene data show CDR1 as MNHEY and CDR2 as SMNVEV (reference sequence). CDR3 in DNA: TGTGCCAGCAGTTTTCGTCAGGGGATAGATGAAAAACTGTTTTTT. Translation gives CASSFRQGIDEKLFF.